A selection of T cell receptor beta chains follows, all from one sample in a study of blood T cells in healthy people across ages. TCRdb called the 5' RACE reads again in MiXCR, with one record for every CDR3 protein. Among approximately 810,000 distinct CDR3 sequences listed, more than 25% were seen once. The sample comprised blood. The source is a woman older than 75 in good health. CDR3s include the opening cysteine and the closing phenylalanine or tryptophan. A D gene is named only where the DNA matches it firmly.

V	J	D	CDR3
TRBV2	TRBJ1-5	TRBD1	CASSGQGGGQPQHF
TRBV3-1	TRBJ2-3	TRBD2	CAASGPSTDTQYF
TRBV6-2/TRBV6-3	TRBJ2-3	.	CASSSGQLPSTDTQYF
TRBV7-9	TRBJ1-4	.	CASSLGAGVGPNEKLFF
TRBV6-5	TRBJ1-1	.	CASSYSGRVNTEAFF
TRBV9	TRBJ2-5	TRBD2	CASRRTSGGGETQYF
TRBV7-8	TRBJ1-2	.	CASRPIRHHYGYTF
TRBV20-1	TRBJ1-1	.	CSARRGGLRSTEAFF
TRBV6-5	TRBJ1-1	TRBD1	CASRQGTGNTEAFF
TRBV12-3/TRBV12-4	TRBJ2-1	.	CASSWRPVGASEQFF